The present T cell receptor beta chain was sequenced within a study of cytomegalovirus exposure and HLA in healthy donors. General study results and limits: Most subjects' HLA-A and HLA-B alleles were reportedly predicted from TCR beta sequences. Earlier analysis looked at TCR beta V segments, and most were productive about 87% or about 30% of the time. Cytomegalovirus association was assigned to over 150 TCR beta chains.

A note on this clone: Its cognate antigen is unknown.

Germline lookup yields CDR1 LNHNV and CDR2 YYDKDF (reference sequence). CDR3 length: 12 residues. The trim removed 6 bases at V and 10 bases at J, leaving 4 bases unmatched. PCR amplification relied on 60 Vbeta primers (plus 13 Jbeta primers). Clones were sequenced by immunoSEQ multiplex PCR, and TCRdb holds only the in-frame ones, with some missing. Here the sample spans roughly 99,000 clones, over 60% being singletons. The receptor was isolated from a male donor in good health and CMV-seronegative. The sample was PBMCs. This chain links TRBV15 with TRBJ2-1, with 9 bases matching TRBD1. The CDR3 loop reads CATRGTGYEQFF. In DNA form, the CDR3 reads TGTGCCACCAGGGGGACAGGGTACGAGCAGTTCTTC.